The clone carrying this T cell receptor beta chain has more than one count but fewer than ten. The antigen remains undetermined. One entry per CDR3 protein, called by TCRdb with MiXCR from the RT-PCR reads. The sample includes hundreds of thousands of distinct CDR3 sequences, around 22% of them seen just once. This sample is drawn from a study of response to subunit inactivated influenza vaccine. The germline gives CDR1 SNHLY, CDR2 FYNNEI. V dropped 7 bases and J dropped 2 bases, with 17 bases sitting between them. This CDR3 spans 15 amino acids. Study-wide results and limits: New T cells are recruited in small numbers by each seasonal influenza vaccination, according to the authors' suggestion.

This sample comprised PBMCs from blood, obtained about 20 months after vaccination. The receptor's source is a man aged 50-75 years who received an inactivated influenza vaccine. The chain couples TRBV2 to TRBJ1-1; tentatively, D is TRBD1 (6 bases). The CDR3 nucleotides are TGTGCCAGCAAACCACCCACAGGGTTCAACACTGAAGCTTTCTTT. Its translation: CASKPPTGFNTEAFF. Based on the CDR3 plus reference TRBV2 and TRBJ1-1, the full variable domain is EPEVTQTPSHQVTQMGQEVILRCVPISNHLYFYWYRQILGQKVEFLVSFYNNEISEKSEIFDDQFSVERPDGSNFTLKIRSTKLEDSAMYFCASKPPTGFNTEAFFGQGTRLTVV.